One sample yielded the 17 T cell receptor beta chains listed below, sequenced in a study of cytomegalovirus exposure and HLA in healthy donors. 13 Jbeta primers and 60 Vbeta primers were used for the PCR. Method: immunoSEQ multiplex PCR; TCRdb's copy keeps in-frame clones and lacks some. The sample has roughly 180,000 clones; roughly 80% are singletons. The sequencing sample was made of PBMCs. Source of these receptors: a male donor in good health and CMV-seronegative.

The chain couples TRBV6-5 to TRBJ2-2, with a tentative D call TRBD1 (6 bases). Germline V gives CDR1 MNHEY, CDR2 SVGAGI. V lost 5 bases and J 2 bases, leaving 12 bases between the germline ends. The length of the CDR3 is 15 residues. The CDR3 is CASSTGWRNTGELFF. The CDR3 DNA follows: TGTGCCAGCAGTACAGGGTGGAGAAACACCGGGGAGCTGTTTTTT.

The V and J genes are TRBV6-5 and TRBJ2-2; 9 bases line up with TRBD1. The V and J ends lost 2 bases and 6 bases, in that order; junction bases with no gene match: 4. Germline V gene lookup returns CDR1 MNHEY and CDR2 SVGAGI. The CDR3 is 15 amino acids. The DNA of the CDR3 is TGTGCCAGCAGTTACCGGGGACAGGGTCCCGGGGAGCTGTTTTTT. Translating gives CASSYRGQGPGELFF.

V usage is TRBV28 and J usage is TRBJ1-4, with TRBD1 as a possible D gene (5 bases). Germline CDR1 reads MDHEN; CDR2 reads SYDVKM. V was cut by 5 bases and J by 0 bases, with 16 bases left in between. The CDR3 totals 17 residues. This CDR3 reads CASSPRTSYATNEKLFF. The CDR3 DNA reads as TGTGCCAGCAGTCCCCGGACATCCTATGCAACTAATGAAAAACTGTTTTTT. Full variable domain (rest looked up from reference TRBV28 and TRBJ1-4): DVKVTQSSRYLVKRTGEKVFLECVQDMDHENMFWYRQDPGLGLRLIYFSYDVKMKEKGDIPEGYSVSREKKERFSLILESASTNQTSMYLCASSPRTSYATNEKLFFGSGTQLSVL.

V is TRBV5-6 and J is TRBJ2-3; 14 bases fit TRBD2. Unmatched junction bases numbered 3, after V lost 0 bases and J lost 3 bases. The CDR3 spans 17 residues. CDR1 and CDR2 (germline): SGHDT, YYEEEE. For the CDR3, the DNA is TGTGCCAGCAGCTTGGGACTAGCGGGGGGGAGGACAGATACGCAGTATTTT. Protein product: CASSLGLAGGRTDTQYF.

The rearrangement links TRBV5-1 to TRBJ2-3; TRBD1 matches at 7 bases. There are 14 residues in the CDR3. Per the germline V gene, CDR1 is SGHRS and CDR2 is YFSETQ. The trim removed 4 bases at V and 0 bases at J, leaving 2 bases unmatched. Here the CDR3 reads CASSPTGSTDTQYF. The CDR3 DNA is TGCGCCAGCAGCCCGACAGGGAGCACAGATACGCAGTATTTT.

This CDR3 is CASRTSGTGSGYTF. As DNA, the CDR3 is TGCGCCAGCAGGACCTCCGGGACAGGGAGTGGCTACACCTTC. This chain joins TRBV10-2 and TRBJ1-2; 9 bases are a match to TRBD1. Germline lookup yields CDR1 WSHSY and CDR2 SAAADI. CDR3 length: 14 amino acids. J gave up 7 bases and V 6 bases, and 9 bases lay outside the gene matches.

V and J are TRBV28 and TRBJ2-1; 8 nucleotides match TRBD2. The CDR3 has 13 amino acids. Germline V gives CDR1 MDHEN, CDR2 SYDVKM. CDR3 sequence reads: CAAPKRGTNEQFF. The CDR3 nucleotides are TGTGCAGCCCCTAAGCGGGGGACCAATGAGCAGTTCTTC.

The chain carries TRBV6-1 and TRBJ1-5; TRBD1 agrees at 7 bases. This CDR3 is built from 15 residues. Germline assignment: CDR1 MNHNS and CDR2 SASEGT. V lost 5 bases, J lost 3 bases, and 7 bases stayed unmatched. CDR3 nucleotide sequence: TGTGCCAGCAGTCTGAACACAGGGGACAATCAGCCCCAGCATTTT. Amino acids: CASSLNTGDNQPQHF.

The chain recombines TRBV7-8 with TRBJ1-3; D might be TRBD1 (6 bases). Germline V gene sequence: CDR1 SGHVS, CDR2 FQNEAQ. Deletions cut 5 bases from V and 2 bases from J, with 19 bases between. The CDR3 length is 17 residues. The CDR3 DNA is TGTGCCAGCAGCCCTAGGCCCGGGGCAGGGGCTGGAAACACCATATATTTT. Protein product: CASSPRPGAGAGNTIYF.

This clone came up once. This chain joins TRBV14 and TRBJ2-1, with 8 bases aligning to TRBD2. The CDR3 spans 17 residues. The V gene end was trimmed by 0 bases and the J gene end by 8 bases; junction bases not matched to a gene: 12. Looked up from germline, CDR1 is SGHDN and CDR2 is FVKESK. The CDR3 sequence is CASSQDSSRGGIDEQFF. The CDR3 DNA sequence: TGTGCCAGCAGCCAAGACAGCTCGCGCGGGGGGATCGATGAGCAGTTCTTC. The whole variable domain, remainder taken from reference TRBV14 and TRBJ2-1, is EAGVTQFPSHSVIEKGQTVTLRCDPISGHDNLYWYRRVMGKEIKFLLHFVKESKQDESGMPNNRFLAERTGGTYSTLKVQPAELEDSGVYFCASSQDSSRGGIDEQFFGPGTRLTVL.

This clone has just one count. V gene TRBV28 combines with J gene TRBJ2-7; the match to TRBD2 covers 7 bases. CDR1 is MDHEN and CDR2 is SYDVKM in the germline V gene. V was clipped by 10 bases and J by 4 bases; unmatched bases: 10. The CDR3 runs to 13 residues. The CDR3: CAIKGGVGYEQYF. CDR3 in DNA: TGTGCCATTAAGGGAGGGGTAGGTTACGAGCAGTACTTC.

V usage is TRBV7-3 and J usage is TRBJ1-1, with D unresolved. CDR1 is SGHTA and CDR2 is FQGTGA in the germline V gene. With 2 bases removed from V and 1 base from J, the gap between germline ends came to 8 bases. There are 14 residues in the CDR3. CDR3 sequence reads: CASSLSVTNTEAFF. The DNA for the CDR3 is TGTGCCAGCAGCTTATCAGTAACGAACACTGAAGCTTTCTTT.

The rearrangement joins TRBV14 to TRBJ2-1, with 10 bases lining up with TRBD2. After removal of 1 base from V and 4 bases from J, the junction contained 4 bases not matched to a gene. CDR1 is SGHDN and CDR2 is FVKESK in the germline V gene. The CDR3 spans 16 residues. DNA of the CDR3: TGTGCCAGCAGCCAAGGAGGGACTAGCGCTTACAATGAGCAGTTCTTC. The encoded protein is CASSQGGTSAYNEQFF.

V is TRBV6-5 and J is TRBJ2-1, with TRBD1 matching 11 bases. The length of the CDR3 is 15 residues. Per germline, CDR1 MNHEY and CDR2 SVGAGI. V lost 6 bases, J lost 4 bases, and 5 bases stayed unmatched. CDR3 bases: TGTGCCAGCAGGGGGACAGGGGGTGTTTACAATGAGCAGTTCTTC. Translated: CASRGTGGVYNEQFF.

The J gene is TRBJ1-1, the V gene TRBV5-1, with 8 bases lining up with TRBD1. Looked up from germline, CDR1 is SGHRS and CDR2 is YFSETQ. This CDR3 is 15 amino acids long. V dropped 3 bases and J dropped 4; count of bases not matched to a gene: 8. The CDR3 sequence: CASSSQTGEGTEAFF. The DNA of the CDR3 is TGCGCCAGCAGCTCCCAGACAGGGGAGGGCACTGAAGCTTTCTTT.

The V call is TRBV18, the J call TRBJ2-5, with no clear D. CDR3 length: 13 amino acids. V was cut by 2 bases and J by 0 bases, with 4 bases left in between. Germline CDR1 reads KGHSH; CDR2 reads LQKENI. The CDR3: CASSPAYQETQYF. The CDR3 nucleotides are TGTGCCAGCTCACCAGCGTACCAAGAGACCCAGTACTTC. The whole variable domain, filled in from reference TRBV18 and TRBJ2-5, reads NAGVMQNPRHLVRRRGQEARLRCSPMKGHSHVYWYRQLPEEGLKFMVYLQKENIIDESGMPKERFSAEFPKEGPSILRIQQVVRGDSAAYFCASSPAYQETQYFGPGTRLLVL.

The chain's CDR3 is CAISEGQGSGGANVLTF. DNA of the CDR3: TGTGCCATCAGCGAGGGACAGGGGAGTGGAGGGGCCAACGTCCTGACTTTC. V and J are TRBV10-3 and TRBJ2-6; 10 bases match TRBD1. CDR3 size: 17 residues. The trim removed 6 bases at V and 4 bases at J, leaving 9 bases unmatched. From germline, CDR1 is ENHRY and CDR2 SYGVKD.